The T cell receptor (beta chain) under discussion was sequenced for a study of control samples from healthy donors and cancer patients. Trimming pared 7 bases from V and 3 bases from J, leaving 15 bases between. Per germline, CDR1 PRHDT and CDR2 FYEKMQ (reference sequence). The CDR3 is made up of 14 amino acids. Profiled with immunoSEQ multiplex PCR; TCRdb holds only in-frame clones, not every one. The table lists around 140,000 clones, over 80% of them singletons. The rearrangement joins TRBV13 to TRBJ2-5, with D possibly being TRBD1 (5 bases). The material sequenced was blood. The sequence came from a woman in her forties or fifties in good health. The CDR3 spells CASTRKGVEETQYF. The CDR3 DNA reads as TGTGCCAGCACTAGGAAAGGGGTGGAAGAGACCCAGTACTTC.